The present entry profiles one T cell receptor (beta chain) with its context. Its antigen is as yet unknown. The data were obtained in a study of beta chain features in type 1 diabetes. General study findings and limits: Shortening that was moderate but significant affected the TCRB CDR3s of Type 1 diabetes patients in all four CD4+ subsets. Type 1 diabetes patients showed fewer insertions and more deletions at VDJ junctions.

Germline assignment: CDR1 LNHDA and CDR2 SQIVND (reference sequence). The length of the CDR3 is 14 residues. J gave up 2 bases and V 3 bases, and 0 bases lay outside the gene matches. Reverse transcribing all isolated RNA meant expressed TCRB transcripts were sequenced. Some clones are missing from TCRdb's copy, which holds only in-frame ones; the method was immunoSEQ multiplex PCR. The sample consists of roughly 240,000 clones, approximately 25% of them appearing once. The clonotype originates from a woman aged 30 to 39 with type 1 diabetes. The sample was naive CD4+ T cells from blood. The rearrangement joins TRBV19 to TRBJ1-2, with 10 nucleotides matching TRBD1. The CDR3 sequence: CASSMGQGNYGYTF. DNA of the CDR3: TGTGCCAGTAGTATGGGACAGGGGAACTATGGCTACACCTTC.